This T cell receptor beta chain emerged from a study of cytomegalovirus exposure and HLA in healthy donors. Study-wide context: Clustering assigned roughly 81% of the approximately 400 genotyped donors to the Caucasian-associated ancestry cluster. Study observations and caveats: Rare sequences made up most TCRs, while some public TCRs were found in many donors.

13 Jbeta primers and 60 Vbeta primers were used for the PCR. Here immunoSEQ multiplex PCR was the method, and the copy in TCRdb shows in-frame clones only, minus some. This sample has 110,000 to 150,000 clones, with about 78% found just once. Turning to this clone: What it recognizes is unknown.

Germline V gene data show CDR1 as SGHDT and CDR2 as YYEEEE. CDR3 size: 15 residues. Trimming removed 0 bases from V and 4 bases from J, with 13 bases in between. This receptor was taken from a man between 18 and 29 years old in good health and CMV-seronegative. The V gene is TRBV5-6, the J gene TRBJ1-2; D is ambiguous. The source material was PBMCs. CDR3 DNA: TGTGCCAGCAGCTTGGAAGAAGTACAAAGCTATGGCTACACCTTC. It encodes CASSLEEVQSYGYTF.